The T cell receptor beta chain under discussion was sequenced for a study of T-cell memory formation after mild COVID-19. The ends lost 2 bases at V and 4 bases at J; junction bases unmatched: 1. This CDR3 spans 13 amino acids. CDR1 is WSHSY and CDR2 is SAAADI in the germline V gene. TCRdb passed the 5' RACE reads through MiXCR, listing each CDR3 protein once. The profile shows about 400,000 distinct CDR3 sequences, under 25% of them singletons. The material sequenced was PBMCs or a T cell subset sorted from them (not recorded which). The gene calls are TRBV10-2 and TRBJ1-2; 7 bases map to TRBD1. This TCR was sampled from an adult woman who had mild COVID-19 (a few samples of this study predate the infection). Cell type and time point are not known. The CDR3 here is CASSENRGYGYTF. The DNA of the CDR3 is TGCGCCAGCAGTGAGAACAGGGGCTATGGCTACACCTTC.